A selection of T cell receptor beta chains follows, all from one sample in a study of cytomegalovirus exposure and HLA in healthy donors. TCRdb's copy holds only in-frame clones and misses some; the assay was immunoSEQ multiplex PCR. The table includes 150,000 or so clones, about 84% detected once. Sequenced material: PBMCs. These receptors all come from a middle-aged woman in good health and CMV-seropositive. The CDR3 runs from the conserved cysteine through the conserved F or W. A D gene is named only where the DNA matches it firmly. Not every row has a clone size; where given, it reads once, few, many or a size class.

cdr3_length	d_call	v_call	j_call	clone_size	cdr3_nt	cdr3_aa
13	TRBD2	TRBV5-4	TRBJ2-3	-	TGTGCCGCAACGATAGCGGGAGGGGGTACGCAGTATTTT	CAATIAGGGTQYF
14	-	TRBV11-2	TRBJ2-5	-	TGTGCCAGCAGCGGAATGCGATCCGGGGAGACCCAGTACTTC	CASSGMRSGETQYF
13	-	TRBV7-8	TRBJ2-7	few	TGTGCCAGCAGCTTATCAGGGGAAGGAGAGCAGTACTTC	CASSLSGEGEQYF
17	TRBD2	TRBV11-3	TRBJ2-1	-	TGTGCCAGCAGCTTACAAGCTCCGGGAGGCGGCTACAATGAGCAGTTCTTC	CASSLQAPGGGYNEQFF
11	-	TRBV29-1	TRBJ1-1	-	TGCAGCGTTGGAGGGGGCACTGAAGCTTTCTTT	CSVGGGTEAFF
13	-	TRBV5-6	TRBJ2-3	-	TGTGCCAGCAGCTTAGAAGGAGGCGGAGCGCAGTATTTT	CASSLEGGGAQYF
17	-	TRBV15	TRBJ1-5	-	TGTGCCACCAGCCGCCCTGGCCTATTGACAGCAAATCAGCCCCAGCATTTT	CATSRPGLLTANQPQHF
14	-	TRBV6-6	TRBJ2-7	once	TGTGCCAGCAGTAATGGGGGCGCGGTAAACGAGCAGTACTTC	CASSNGGAVNEQYF
15	-	TRBV5-6	TRBJ2-3	-	TGTGCCAGCAGCAATTTGTACGGGAAAGTAGATACGCAGTATTTT	CASSNLYGKVDTQYF
12	-	TRBV19	TRBJ2-7	-	TGTGCCAGTCGGGACGGGGGATACGAGCAGTACTTC	CASRDGGYEQYF
15	TRBD1	TRBV7-8	TRBJ1-2	-	TGTGCCAGCAGCCCTGCTGGGATACAGGGGTATGGCTACACCTTC	CASSPAGIQGYGYTF
15	-	TRBV30	TRBJ2-7	-	TGTGCCTGGAGTGCACTCAGGACAAGTTTCTACGAGCAGTACTTC	CAWSALRTSFYEQYF
14	-	TRBV5-1	TRBJ2-3	-	TGCGCCAGCAGCTTGCCGGGGGGCACAGATACGCAGTATTTT	CASSLPGGTDTQYF
15	TRBD2	TRBV18	TRBJ2-7	-	TGTGCCAGCTCACACCCGACTAGCGGGAGTTACGAGCAGTACTTC	CASSHPTSGSYEQYF
16	-	TRBV9	TRBJ2-7	-	TGTGCCAGCAGCGTAGGCTTGGGGGCGGGGGCCTACGAGCAGTACTTC	CASSVGLGAGAYEQYF
18	-	TRBV27	TRBJ1-5	-	TGTGCCAGCAGCCCCCAGGGTTTCGGCACCCTGGCTCATCAGCCCCAGCATTTT	CASSPQGFGTLAHQPQHF
15	-	TRBV2	TRBJ2-2	-	TGTGCCAGCAGTGAAGCGCGGTCTACGGTCGGGGAGCTGTTTTTT	CASSEARSTVGELFF
12	-	TRBV30	TRBJ2-5	-	TGTGCCTGGAGGTGGGCGGGGGAGACCCAGTACTTC	CAWRWAGETQYF
16	-	TRBV28	TRBJ1-3	-	TGTGCCAGCGTTAGCCCCAGGGGATGGGCTGGAAACACCATATATTTT	CASVSPRGWAGNTIYF
16	-	TRBV10-3	TRBJ2-5	-	TGTGCCATCAGGGGGGGAACTAACGGGGACCAAGAGACCCAGTACTTC	CAIRGGTNGDQETQYF
16	TRBD1	TRBV5-1	TRBJ2-1	-	TGCGCCAGCAGCTTGGCGGGTGGACAGGGATGGAATGAGCAGTTCTTC	CASSLAGGQGWNEQFF
15	TRBD2	TRBV4-1	TRBJ2-5	once	TGCGCCAGCAGCCAGGAACTAGCGCGCCAAGAGACCCAGTACTTC	CASSQELARQETQYF
15	-	TRBV7-9	TRBJ1-4	-	TGTGCCAGCAGCTCCTGGGAAGACAGGACCGAAAAACTGTTTTTT	CASSSWEDRTEKLFF
14	-	TRBV30	TRBJ1-5	few	TGTGCCTGGAGTGTAGCCGCAGGGAATCAGCCCCAGCATTTT	CAWSVAAGNQPQHF
15	-	TRBV4-1	TRBJ1-4	-	TGCGCCAGCAGCCAAATGACAGGCAATAATGAAAAACTGTTTTTT	CASSQMTGNNEKLFF
13	-	TRBV11-2	TRBJ1-1	-	TGTGCCAGCAGCAGACAGATGAACACTGAAGCTTTCTTT	CASSRQMNTEAFF
15	TRBD2	TRBV28	TRBJ2-1	-	TGTGCCAGCAGTTTAAGGGCACTAGCGGGAGTTGAGCAGTTCTTC	CASSLRALAGVEQFF
19	TRBD2	TRBV13	TRBJ2-7	few	TGTGCCAGCAGCTTAGGCGGGCTAGCGGGAGGGCCGGAACGCTACGAGCAGTACTTC	CASSLGGLAGGPERYEQYF
13	-	TRBV15	TRBJ1-2	-	TGTGCCACCAGCAGAGATTACGCCAGTGGCTACACCTTC	CATSRDYASGYTF
14	-	TRBV5-6	TRBJ2-5	-	TGTGCCAGCAGCTTGGTTGCCAGGGGAGAGACCCAGTACTTC	CASSLVARGETQYF
14	TRBD1	TRBV29-1	TRBJ1-5	-	TGCAGCGTTCGGGGGACAGGGCTCAATCAGCCCCAGCATTTT	CSVRGTGLNQPQHF
17	TRBD1	TRBV5-4	TRBJ2-1	-	TGTGCCAGCAGCTTGGAGAGAGGGGGCCCCCTTCACAATGAGCAGTTCTTC	CASSLERGGPLHNEQFF
12	-	TRBV9	TRBJ1-2	-	TGTGCCAGCAGCGTAGCTCGGGAAGGCTACACCTTC	CASSVAREGYTF
17	TRBD1	TRBV15	TRBJ2-1	few	TGTGCCACCAGCACTACTCGGACAGGGGGTTCCTACAATGAGCAGTTCTTC	CATSTTRTGGSYNEQFF
12	TRBD1	TRBV2	TRBJ1-3	few	TGTGCCAGCGGGGACAGGGGAAACACCATATATTTT	CASGDRGNTIYF
15	-	TRBV7-3	TRBJ1-4	-	TGTGCCAGCACCTTAACCCGTCTAGGAGGGGAAAAACTGTTTTTT	CASTLTRLGGEKLFF
15	TRBD1	TRBV19	TRBJ2-1	-	TGTGCCCCCGTACGGCAGGGGGTCCCCTACAATGAGCAGTTCTTC	CAPVRQGVPYNEQFF
16	-	TRBV7-2	TRBJ2-1	-	TGTGCCAGCAGCTTATTTGGCAGAAGCTCCTACAATGAGCAGTTCTTC	CASSLFGRSSYNEQFF
13	-	TRBV5-1	TRBJ1-1	-	TGCGCCAGCAACGTGGATGAGGGACTTGAAGCTTTCTTT	CASNVDEGLEAFF
12	TRBD1	TRBV30	TRBJ1-3	-	TGTGCCTGGGGACAGGGGGGAAACACCATATATTTT	CAWGQGGNTIYF
13	-	TRBV14	TRBJ2-3	-	TGTGCCAGCAGCCAAGCAGGTGTGGATACGCAGTATTTT	CASSQAGVDTQYF